These T cell receptor beta chains were read from a single sample in a study of blood T cell repertoires in COVID-19. This table comes from immunoSEQ multiplex PCR, and its TCRdb copy is limited to in-frame clones, with some not included. The table includes about 200,000 clones, 70% to 90% detected once. Sequenced input: peripheral blood. All receptors derive from a middle-aged man with acute or convalescent COVID-19. The CDR3 runs from the conserved cysteine through the conserved F or W. The D gene is left open where the match is weak. Only some rows state a clone size, as once, few, many or a class for expanded clones.

V gene	clone size	D gene	J gene	CDR3 length	CDR3 protein	CDR3 DNA
TRBV5-1	NA	NA	TRBJ1-1	17	CASSGSLGVGISTEAFF	TGCGCCAGCAGCGGGAGCCTTGGGGTGGGGATTAGCACTGAAGCTTTCTTT
TRBV7-2	NA	TRBD2	TRBJ2-7	13	CASSSILAAEQYF	TGTGCCAGCAGCTCCATTCTAGCGGCCGAGCAGTACTTC
TRBV4-3	NA	TRBD1	TRBJ2-5	19	CASSQEEVSGTGASWTQYF	TGCGCCAGCAGCCAAGAAGAGGTGTCCGGGACAGGGGCGTCTTGGACCCAGTACTTC
TRBV23-1	NA	NA	TRBJ1-4	18	CASSQADRMRATNEKLFF	TGCGCCAGCAGTCAAGCGGACAGAATGAGAGCAACTAATGAAAAACTGTTTTTT
TRBV6-5	NA	TRBD2	TRBJ2-3	13	CASRSPGGDTQYF	TGTGCCAGCAGATCGCCGGGGGGGGATACGCAGTATTTT
TRBV7-2	NA	NA	TRBJ2-5	14	CASSLEEATGTQYF	TGTGCCAGCAGCTTAGAAGAGGCTACGGGGACCCAGTACTTC
TRBV3-1/TRBV3-2	NA	NA	TRBJ1-2	12	CASSQGPQGYTF	TGTGCCAGCAGTCAAGGGCCACAGGGCTACACCTTC
TRBV11-1	NA	NA	TRBJ2-3	12	CASSVLTDTQYF	TGTGCCAGCAGCGTTCTCACAGATACGCAGTATTTT
TRBV6-2/TRBV6-3	NA	NA	TRBJ2-7	15	CASSYSAQGTYEQYF	TGTGCCAGCAGTTACTCCGCGCAGGGTACCTACGAGCAGTACTTC
TRBV7-7	NA	TRBD1	TRBJ2-7	14	CASSTGTGETEQYF	TGTGCCAGCAGTACCGGGACAGGGGAGACCGAGCAGTACTTC
TRBV6-2/TRBV6-3	NA	NA	TRBJ2-7	14	CASSFGGGFGEQYF	TGTGCCAGCAGTTTCGGAGGGGGCTTTGGCGAGCAGTACTTC
TRBV6-1	NA	TRBD1	TRBJ1-5	15	CASSENQGAYQPQHF	TGTGCCAGCAGTGAAAACCAGGGGGCATATCAGCCCCAGCATTTT
TRBV27	NA	NA	TRBJ2-1	13	CASSPGLHNEQFF	TGTGCCAGCAGCCCAGGACTTCACAATGAGCAGTTCTTC
TRBV7-2	NA	NA	TRBJ2-1	17	CASSFPPGSPTHNEQFF	TGTGCCAGCAGCTTCCCTCCGGGTAGCCCCACACACAATGAGCAGTTCTTC
TRBV24-1	NA	NA	TRBJ1-5	12	CATSDVGQPQHF	TGTGCCACCAGTGACGTCGGTCAGCCCCAGCATTTT
TRBV6-6	NA	NA	TRBJ1-6	14	CASSPRGWGSPLHF	TGTGCCAGCAGTCCCAGGGGTTGGGGTTCACCCCTCCACTTT
TRBV19	NA	NA	TRBJ2-5	13	CASSTRTRETQYF	TGTGCCAGTAGTACCCGGACAAGAGAGACCCAGTACTTC
TRBV28	NA	TRBD2	TRBJ2-7	17	CASSFTPDGRISYEQYF	TGTGCCAGCAGTTTCACCCCCGACGGGAGGATCTCCTACGAGCAGTACTTC
TRBV3-1/TRBV3-2	NA	NA	TRBJ1-2	15	CASSQDLTPNYGYTF	TGTGCCAGCAGCCAAGACCTAACGCCAAACTATGGCTACACCTTC
TRBV2	NA	NA	TRBJ1-5	15	CASGRTERSNQPQHF	TGTGCCAGCGGAAGGACAGAGAGAAGCAATCAGCCCCAGCATTTT
TRBV6-6	NA	NA	TRBJ1-5	12	CASRGGVQPQHF	TGTGCCAGCAGGGGGGGGGTTCAGCCCCAGCATTTT
TRBV7-3	few	NA	TRBJ2-1	12	CASSQTRNEQFF	TGTGCCAGCAGCCAGACTCGGAATGAGCAGTTCTTC